Shown below are 27 T cell receptor beta chains from a single sample sequenced in a study of blood T cell repertoires in COVID-19. TCRdb's table, derived via immunoSEQ multiplex PCR, lists solely in-frame clones and lacks some. The sample lists 50,000 to 75,000 clones, more than 75% occurring once. Sequencing used peripheral blood. The receptor set was obtained from a man in his sixties with acute or convalescent COVID-19.

V gene TRBV6-5 combines with J gene TRBJ1-1; 8 nucleotides line up with TRBD1. CDR3 size: 13 residues. Per germline, CDR1 MNHEY and CDR2 SVGAGI. The V segment lost 7 bases and the J segment 5 bases; nucleotides outside the gene matches: 6. CDR3: CASTRQGRTEAFF. The CDR3 nucleotides read TGTGCCAGCACCAGACAGGGGCGGACTGAAGCTTTCTTT.

This clone was seen a few times. The chain recombines TRBV5-1 with TRBJ2-7; D possibly corresponds to TRBD1 (5 bases). The germline gives CDR1 SGHRS, CDR2 YFSETQ. The length of the CDR3 is 14 residues. V dropped 0 bases and J dropped 0 bases, with 7 bases sitting between them. DNA of the CDR3: TGCGCCAGCAGCTTGGCCGGACACTCCTACGAGCAGTACTTC. Encoded protein: CASSLAGHSYEQYF.

The chain joins TRBV27 to TRBJ1-2; 7 nucleotides match TRBD1. This CDR3 has 17 residues. Germline CDR1 MNHEY, CDR2 SMNVEV (reference sequence). V lost 2 bases to trimming and J lost 4 bases; unmatched junction nucleotides: 13. CDR3 bases: TGTGCCAGCAGTTTAGGGTCGACAGGGTGGACCGGCTATGGCTACACCTTC. This translates into CASSLGSTGWTGYGYTF.

V gene TRBV15 combines with J gene TRBJ2-5; no definite D call. CDR1 is LNHNV and CDR2 is YYDKDF in the germline V gene (reference sequence). The CDR3 consists of 15 residues. V was trimmed by 0 bases and J by 4 bases, leaving 12 bases between them. This CDR3 is CATSRDTLAGETQYF. The CDR3 DNA sequence: TGTGCCACCAGCAGAGATACACTCGCAGGAGAGACCCAGTACTTC. Full variable domain (rest looked up from reference TRBV15 and TRBJ2-5): DAMVIQNPRYQVTQFGKPVTLSCSQTLNHNVMYWYQQKSSQAPKLLFHYYDKDFNNEADTPDNFQSRRPNTSFCFLDIRSPGLGDTAMYLCATSRDTLAGETQYFGPGTRLLVL.

The genes are TRBV19 and TRBJ1-5; D is perhaps TRBD1 (6 bases). Germline V gene data show CDR1 as LNHDA and CDR2 as SQIVND (reference sequence). The V end was cut by 4 bases, the J end by 7 bases, with 17 bases between. This CDR3 has 15 residues. The CDR3 coding sequence is TGTGCCAGTAGTAACCCCTCCGGGACAAGACAGCCCCAGCATTTT. It specifies CASSNPSGTRQPQHF.

This clone was detected once. The chain carries TRBV6-5 and TRBJ2-7, with TRBD1 matching over 8 bases. Germline CDR1 MNHEY, CDR2 SVGAGI. Losses at the gene ends were 6 bases for V and 4 bases for J; bases not matched to a gene: 8. The CDR3 length is 14 residues. The CDR3 bases are TGTGCCAGCAGACCTACAGGGGGGACGTACGAGCAGTACTTC. Amino acids: CASRPTGGTYEQYF.

The V gene is TRBV5-1, the J gene TRBJ2-5, with D possibly TRBD2 on 6 matching bases. CDR1 SGHRS and CDR2 YFSETQ come from the germline V gene. Trimming stripped 3 bases from V and 8 bases from J, with 11 bases between. The CDR3 has 12 amino acids. CDR3 residues: CASSSASVTQYF. The CDR3 region has the DNA TGCGCCAGCAGCTCCGCTAGCGTCACCCAGTACTTC.

This clone has only a few counts. The V and J genes are TRBV4-1 and TRBJ2-7; the match to TRBD2 covers 9 bases. This CDR3 spans 15 amino acids. CDR1 MGHRA and CDR2 YSYEKL come from the germline V gene. V dropped 5 bases and J dropped 2; count of bases not matched to a gene: 7. This chain's CDR3 is CASSTLAGGPYEQYF. CDR3 coding DNA: TGCGCCAGCAGCACCCTGGCGGGGGGGCCCTACGAGCAGTACTTC.

The rearrangement links TRBV11-3 to TRBJ1-2; D may be TRBD1 (5 bases). The length of the CDR3 is 14 residues. In germline, CDR1 is SGHNT, CDR2 YENEEA. V shed 1 base and J shed 6 bases, with 12 bases lying between them. The CDR3 protein is CASSLVRGRHGYTF. CDR3 coding DNA: TGTGCCAGCAGCTTAGTACGGGGGAGGCATGGCTACACCTTC.

The V and J genes are TRBV7-2 and TRBJ2-5; 8 nucleotides match TRBD2. Germline values: CDR1 SGHTA, CDR2 FQGNSA. V trimming: 5 bases; J trimming: 4 bases; junction bases outside the gene matches: 3. This CDR3 has 13 residues. CDR3 coding DNA: TGTGCCAGCAGCACGGGGGGGAGAGAGACCCAGTACTTC. Its protein product is CASSTGGRETQYF.

The rearrangement uses TRBV7-9 and TRBJ2-1; TRBD2 aligns across 9 bases. The V segment lost 3 bases and the J segment 2 bases; nucleotides outside the gene matches: 5. Germline assignment: CDR1 SEHNR and CDR2 FQNEAQ (reference sequence). The CDR3 is made up of 16 amino acids. The CDR3 nucleotides are TGTGCCAGCAGCTTCGAGACTAGCGGCACCTACAATGAGCAGTTCTTC. Protein: CASSFETSGTYNEQFF.

The chain employs TRBV5-1 and TRBJ2-2; 12 nucleotides match TRBD2. V shed 6 bases and J 4 bases; nucleotides not matched to a gene: 13. Looked up from germline, CDR1 is SGHRS and CDR2 is YFSETQ. The CDR3 runs to 18 residues. The CDR3 region is CASTITSGGPRGTGELFF. CDR3 nucleotides: TGCGCCAGCACAATTACTAGCGGGGGGCCTCGGGGCACCGGGGAGCTGTTTTTT.

The genes are TRBV3-1 (or the pseudogene TRBV3-2) and TRBJ1-2; no clear D gene. The ends were cut back, 4 bases at V and 8 bases at J, with 14 bases in the middle. This CDR3 has 13 amino acids. Germline V gives CDR1 LGHDT, CDR2 YNNKEL (reference sequence). CDR3 sequence reads: CASSPLLEWGYTF. The CDR3 DNA reads TGTGCCAGCAGCCCCCTCCTGGAGTGGGGCTACACCTTC.

The J gene is TRBJ1-1, the V gene TRBV5-8; TRBD1 might be the D (6 bases). The CDR3 is 14 amino acids. Germline assignment: CDR1 SGHTS and CDR2 YDEGEE. V was clipped by 1 base and J by 0 bases, with 7 bases between them. The CDR3 reads CASSLTGMNTEAFF. Written as DNA, the CDR3 is TGTGCCAGCAGCTTGACAGGGATGAACACTGAAGCTTTCTTT.

V gene TRBV7-6 combines with J gene TRBJ2-5; a possible D gene is TRBD1 (5 bases). Trimming left V 1 base short and J 0 bases short, with 9 bases between. CDR3 length: 15 residues. Germline V gene data show CDR1 as SGHVS and CDR2 as FNYEAQ. Here the CDR3 DNA reads TGTGCCAGCAGCTTAGGGGCCAGGGACCAAGAGACCCAGTACTTC. Its protein is CASSLGARDQETQYF.

The rearrangement uses TRBV12-3 or TRBV12-4 and TRBJ2-7, with 9 bases identical to TRBD1. V shed 6 bases and J 5 bases; nucleotides not matched to a gene: 5. The CDR3 runs 13 residues. This chain's CDR3 is CASRKQGAHEQYF. CDR3 nucleotides: TGTGCCAGCAGAAAACAGGGGGCCCACGAGCAGTACTTC.

V usage is TRBV4-1 and J usage is TRBJ1-3; D may be TRBD1 (6 bases). The CDR3 has 15 amino acids. V shed 3 bases and J shed 3 bases, with 12 bases lying between them. The germline V gene has CDR1 MGHRA and CDR2 YSYEKL. The CDR3 DNA sequence: TGCGCCAGCAGCCAGCCACAGGGTAGTGGAAACACCATATATTTT. Translating it yields CASSQPQGSGNTIYF.

This chain connects TRBV9 to TRBJ2-6; D unresolved. CDR1 and CDR2 (germline): SGDLS, YYNGEE. This CDR3 has 15 residues. Trimming took off 4 bases at V and 1 base at J, with 9 bases between the two ends. The CDR3 reads CASSPDTSGANVLTF. As DNA, the CDR3 is TGTGCCAGCAGCCCCGACACTTCTGGGGCCAACGTCCTGACTTTC. The variable domain in full, with the rest retrieved from reference TRBV9 and TRBJ2-6, is DSGVTQTPKHLITATGQRVTLRCSPRSGDLSVYWYQQSLDQGLQFLIQYYNGEERAKGNILERFSAQQFPDLHSELNLSSLELGDSALYFCASSPDTSGANVLTFGAGSRLTVL.

This clone has more than one count but fewer than ten. This sequence joins TRBV6-5 and TRBJ1-1; 8 bases agree with TRBD1. CDR1 and CDR2 (germline): MNHEY, SVGAGI. The trim removed 2 bases at V and 9 bases at J, leaving 5 bases unmatched. The CDR3 extends over 13 amino acids. CDR3 loop: CASSYAGQGQAFF. CDR3 in DNA: TGTGCCAGCAGTTACGCCGGACAGGGACAAGCTTTCTTT.

The chain carries TRBV28 and TRBJ2-4, with 8 bases aligning to TRBD1. CDR1 MDHEN and CDR2 SYDVKM come from the germline V gene. The V and J ends lost 1 base and 0 bases, in that order; junction bases with no gene match: 5. CDR3 length: 17 residues. CDR3 residues: CASSLLGTGGAKNIQYF. The DNA of the CDR3 is TGTGCCAGCAGTTTATTGGGGACAGGTGGAGCCAAAAACATTCAGTACTTC.

This chain uses TRBV5-1 with TRBJ2-7; TRBD1 agrees at 10 bases. The CDR3 is 15 residues long. The V gene end was trimmed by 0 bases and the J gene end by 2 bases; junction bases not matched to a gene: 2. Per germline, CDR1 SGHRS and CDR2 YFSETQ. The CDR3 DNA reads TGCGCCAGCAGCTTGGCCGGACAGGGGGCCTACGAGCAGTACTTC. This codes for CASSLAGQGAYEQYF.

The CDR3 coding sequence is TGCGCCAGCAGCCTAAACCCGGGACAAAGGGATCTTGGAACTGAAGCTTTCTTT. Translation gives CASSLNPGQRDLGTEAFF. V and J are TRBV5-1 and TRBJ1-1, with D maybe TRBD1 (6 bases). The length of the CDR3 is 18 residues. Germline V CDR1 and CDR2: SGHRS, YFSETQ. V lost 4 bases, J lost 5 bases, and 27 bases lay in between. The entire variable domain, with the rest obtained from reference TRBV5-1 and TRBJ1-1, is as follows: KAGVTQTPRYLIKTRGQQVTLSCSPISGHRSVSWYQQTPGQGLQFLFEYFSETQRNKGNFPGRFSGRQFSNSRSEMNVSTLELGDSALYLCASSLNPGQRDLGTEAFFGQGTRLTVV.

The chain combines TRBV11-2 with TRBJ2-1; 8 bases map to TRBD2. Losses at the gene ends were 1 base for V and 3 bases for J; bases not matched to a gene: 8. Per germline, CDR1 SGHAT and CDR2 FQNNGV. This CDR3 is built from 17 residues. The CDR3 nucleotides are TGTGCCAGCAGCTTAGCCCGGGGGGGCCTTGGCTACAATGAGCAGTTCTTC. This codes for CASSLARGGLGYNEQFF.

In this sample, this clone turned up a few times. The chain recombines TRBV11-3 with TRBJ2-7, with 10 bases aligning to TRBD2. Germline CDR1 and CDR2: SGHNT and YENEEA. This CDR3 is built from 17 residues. The J segment lost 1 base and the V segment lost 0 bases, leaving 6 bases of the junction unmatched. CDR3 in amino acids: CASSLDHRTSGSYEQYF. CDR3 in DNA: TGTGCCAGCAGCTTAGATCACCGGACTAGCGGATCCTACGAGCAGTACTTC.

V gene TRBV18 combines with J gene TRBJ2-7; 9 nucleotides line up with TRBD1. Germline values: CDR1 KGHSH, CDR2 LQKENI. After removal of 3 bases from V and 5 bases from J, the junction contained 5 bases not matched to a gene. This CDR3 has 14 amino acids. The CDR3 loop is CASSPGQGGDEQYF. CDR3 nucleotide sequence: TGTGCCAGCTCACCGGGACAGGGCGGTGACGAGCAGTACTTC.

The CDR3: CASRNLDYGYTF. For the CDR3, the DNA is TGTGCCAGCAGGAACTTGGACTATGGCTACACCTTC. The chain joins TRBV7-3 to TRBJ1-2; D uncertain. This CDR3 contains 12 residues. Looked up from germline, CDR1 is SGHTA and CDR2 is FQGTGA. V gave up 6 bases and J gave up 3 bases, with 8 bases separating them.

This clone turned up a few times. A clone one base away is much larger, so this may be a read error. The chain uses TRBV7-2 and TRBJ2-7; no firm D call. Trimming cost V 4 bases and J 2 bases, with 3 bases left between them. The CDR3 has 11 residues. The germline V gene has CDR1 SGHTA and CDR2 FQGNSA. The CDR3 spells CASSSTYEQYF. The CDR3 DNA reads TGTGCCAGCAGCTCAACCTACGAGCAGTACTTC.